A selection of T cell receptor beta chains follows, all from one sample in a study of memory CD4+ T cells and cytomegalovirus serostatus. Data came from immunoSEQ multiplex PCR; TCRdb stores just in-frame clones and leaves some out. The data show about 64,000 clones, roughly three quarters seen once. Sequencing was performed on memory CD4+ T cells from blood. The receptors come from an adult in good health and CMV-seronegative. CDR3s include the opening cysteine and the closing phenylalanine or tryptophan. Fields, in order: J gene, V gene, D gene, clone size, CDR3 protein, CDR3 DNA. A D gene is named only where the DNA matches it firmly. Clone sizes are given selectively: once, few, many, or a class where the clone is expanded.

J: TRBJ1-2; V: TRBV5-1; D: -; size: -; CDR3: CASSPQGSFGYTF; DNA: TGCGCCAGCAGCCCACAGGGATCGTTTGGCTACACCTTC
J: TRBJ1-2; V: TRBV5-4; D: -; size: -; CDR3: CASSLEGRSYTF; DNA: TGTGCCAGCAGCTTGGAGGGGAGGAGCTACACCTTC
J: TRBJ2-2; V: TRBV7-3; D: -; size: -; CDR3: CASSPTGIGELFF; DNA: TGTGCCAGCAGCCCAACCGGGATCGGGGAGCTGTTTTTT
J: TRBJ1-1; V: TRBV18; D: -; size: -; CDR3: CASSYGKNTEAFF; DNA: TGTGCCAGCTCTTACGGGAAGAACACTGAAGCTTTCTTT
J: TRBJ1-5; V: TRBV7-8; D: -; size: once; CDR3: CASGRDQPQHF; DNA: TGTGCCAGCGGCCGGGATCAGCCCCAGCATTTT
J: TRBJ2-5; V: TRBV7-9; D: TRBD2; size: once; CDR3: CASSLALAGEGETQYF; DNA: TGTGCCAGCAGCTTAGCCCTAGCGGGAGAGGGAGAGACCCAGTACTTC
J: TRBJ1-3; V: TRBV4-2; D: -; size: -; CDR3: CASSQQGLSGNTIYF; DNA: TGTGCCAGCAGCCAACAGGGTCTCTCTGGAAACACCATATATTTT
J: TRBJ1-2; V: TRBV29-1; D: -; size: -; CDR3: CSVKRGGDYGYTF; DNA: TGCAGCGTAAAGCGGGGAGGGGACTATGGCTACACCTTC
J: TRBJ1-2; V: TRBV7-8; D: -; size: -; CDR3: CASSQGRFSYGYTF; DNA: TGTGCCAGCAGCCAGGGGCGATTTAGCTATGGCTACACCTTC
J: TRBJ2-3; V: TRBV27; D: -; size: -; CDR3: CASSLMGETDTQYF; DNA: TGTGCCAGCAGTTTAATGGGCGAGACAGATACGCAGTATTTT
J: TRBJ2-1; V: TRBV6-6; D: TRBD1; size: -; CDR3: CASSRTGGRNERFF; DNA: TGTGCCAGCAGCCGGACAGGGGGGAGGAATGAGCGGTTCTTC
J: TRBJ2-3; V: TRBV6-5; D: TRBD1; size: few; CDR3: CASSLQGQSTDTQYF; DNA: TGTGCCAGCAGTCTACAGGGACAGAGCACAGATACGCAGTATTTT
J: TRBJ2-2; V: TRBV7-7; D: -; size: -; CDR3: CASSSIVTGELFF; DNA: TGTGCTAGCAGCTCCATAGTGACCGGGGAGCTGTTTTTT
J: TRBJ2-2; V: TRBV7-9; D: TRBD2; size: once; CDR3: CASSLGLAGELFF; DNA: TGTGCCAGCAGCTTGGGACTAGCCGGGGAGCTGTTTTTT
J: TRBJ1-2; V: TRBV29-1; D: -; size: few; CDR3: CSVGRGASGYTF; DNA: TGCAGCGTTGGGAGGGGCGCAAGTGGCTACACCTTC
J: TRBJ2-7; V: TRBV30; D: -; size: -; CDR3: CACIPSSYEQYF; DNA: TGTGCCTGCATTCCGAGCTCCTACGAGCAGTACTTC
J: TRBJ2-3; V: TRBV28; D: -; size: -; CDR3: CASTPQAATDTQYF; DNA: TGTGCCAGCACCCCACAAGCGGCCACAGATACGCAGTATTTT
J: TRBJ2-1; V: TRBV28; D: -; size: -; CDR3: CASTGNYNEQFF; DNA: TGTGCCAGCACCGGGAATTACAATGAGCAGTTCTTC
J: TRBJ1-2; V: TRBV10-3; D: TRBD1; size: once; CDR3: CAIKGRDRDYTF; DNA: TGTGCCATCAAGGGCCGAGACAGGGACTACACCTTC
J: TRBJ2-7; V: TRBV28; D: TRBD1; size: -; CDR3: CASSSIGQGTPYEQYF; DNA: TGTGCCAGCAGTTCTATCGGACAGGGGACTCCCTACGAGCAGTACTTC
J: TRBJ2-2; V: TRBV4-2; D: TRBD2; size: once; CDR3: CASSQGGGRNTGELFF; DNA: TGTGCCAGCAGCCAAGGCGGCGGGAGGAACACCGGGGAGCTGTTTTTT
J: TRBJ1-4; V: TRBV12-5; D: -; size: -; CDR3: CASGLVQGRGEKLFF; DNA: TGTGCTAGTGGTTTGGTCCAGGGTCGGGGTGAAAAACTGTTTTTT
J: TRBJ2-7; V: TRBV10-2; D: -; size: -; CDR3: CASSEPRDKGSYEQYF; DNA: TGCGCCAGCAGTGAGCCCCGGGACAAAGGATCGTACGAGCAGTACTTC
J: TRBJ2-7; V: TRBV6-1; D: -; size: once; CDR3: CASRPGTGSSYEQYF; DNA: TGTGCCAGCAGGCCGGGAACAGGAAGCTCCTACGAGCAGTACTTC
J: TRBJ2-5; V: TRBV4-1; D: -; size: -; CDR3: CASSQEGSGPGTQYF; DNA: TGCGCCAGCAGCCAAGAAGGATCCGGGCCGGGGACCCAGTACTTC
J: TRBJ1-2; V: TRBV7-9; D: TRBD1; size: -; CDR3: CASSFTGEDGYTF; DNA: TGTGCCAGCAGCTTCACAGGGGAGGATGGCTACACCTTC
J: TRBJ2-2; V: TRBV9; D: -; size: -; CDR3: CASSVGAGLNTGELFF; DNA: TGTGCCAGCAGCGTAGGTGCGGGGCTTAACACCGGGGAGCTGTTTTTT
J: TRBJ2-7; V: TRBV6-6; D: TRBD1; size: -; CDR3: CASSPGDRDEQYF; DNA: TGTGCCAGCAGCCCCGGGGACAGGGACGAGCAGTACTTC
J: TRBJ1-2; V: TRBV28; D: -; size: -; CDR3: CASTSSYGYTF; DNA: TGTGCCAGCACATCCAGCTATGGCTACACCTTC
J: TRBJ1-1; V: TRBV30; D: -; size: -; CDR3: CAWSWNTEAFF; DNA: TGTGCCTGGTCGTGGAACACTGAAGCTTTCTTT
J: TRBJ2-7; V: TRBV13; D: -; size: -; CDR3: CASSMDRGQYEQYF; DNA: TGTGCCAGCAGCATGGACAGAGGGCAGTACGAGCAGTACTTC
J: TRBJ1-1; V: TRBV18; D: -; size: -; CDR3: CASSPPLMGGTEAFF; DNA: TGTGCCAGCTCACCACCGTTGATGGGGGGGACTGAAGCTTTCTTT
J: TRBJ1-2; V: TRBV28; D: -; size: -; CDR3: CASSLREIRYGYTF; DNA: TGTGCCAGCAGTTTGCGGGAGATTCGCTATGGCTACACCTTC
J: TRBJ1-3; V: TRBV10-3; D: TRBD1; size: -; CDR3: CAIRETGAGNTIYF; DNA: TGTGCCATCAGGGAGACAGGGGCTGGAAACACCATATATTTT
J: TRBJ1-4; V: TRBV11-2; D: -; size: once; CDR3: CASSLGDNEKLFF; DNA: TGTGCCAGCAGCTTAGGGGATAATGAAAAACTGTTTTTT
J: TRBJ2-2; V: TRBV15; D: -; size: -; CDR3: CATSKDRNTGELFF; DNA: TGTGCCACCAGCAAGGACAGAAACACCGGGGAGCTGTTTTTT
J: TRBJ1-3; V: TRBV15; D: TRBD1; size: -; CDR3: CATSRGQGVAGISGNTIYF; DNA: TGTGCCACCAGCAGAGGACAGGGGGTCGCCGGAATCTCTGGAAACACCATATATTTT
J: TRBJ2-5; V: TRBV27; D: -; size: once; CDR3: CASSPRTRETQYF; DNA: TGTGCCAGCAGCCCTAGGACACGGGAGACCCAGTACTTC
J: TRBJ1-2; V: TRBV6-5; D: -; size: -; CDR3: CASRPGTVYGYTF; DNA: TGTGCCAGCAGACCCGGGACGGTCTATGGCTACACCTTC
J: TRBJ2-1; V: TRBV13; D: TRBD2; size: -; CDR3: CASSRLAGEVANEQFF; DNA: TGTGCCAGCAGCCGACTAGCGGGAGAGGTAGCGAATGAGCAGTTCTTC
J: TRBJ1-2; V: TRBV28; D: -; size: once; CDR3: CASRQENYGYTF; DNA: TGTGCCAGCCGACAGGAGAACTATGGCTACACCTTC
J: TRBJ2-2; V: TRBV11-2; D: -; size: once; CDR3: CASSHDTGELFF; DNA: TGTGCCAGCAGCCACGACACCGGGGAGCTGTTTTTT
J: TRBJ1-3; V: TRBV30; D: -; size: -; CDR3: CAWSAPGPSSGNTIYF; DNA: TGTGCCTGGAGCGCTCCGGGACCCAGCTCTGGAAACACCATATATTTT
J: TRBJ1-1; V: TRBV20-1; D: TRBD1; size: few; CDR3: CSDQGVGSAFF; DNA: TGCAGTGACCAGGGGGTCGGGTCGGCTTTCTTT
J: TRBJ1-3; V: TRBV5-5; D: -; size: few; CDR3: CASSSGGSGNTIYF; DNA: TGTGCCAGCAGTTCGGGGGGCTCTGGAAACACCATATATTTT
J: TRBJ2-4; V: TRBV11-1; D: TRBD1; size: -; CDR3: CASSSPVAGGTKNIQYF; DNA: TGTGCCAGCAGCTCACCGGTGGCAGGGGGCACCAAAAACATTCAGTACTTC
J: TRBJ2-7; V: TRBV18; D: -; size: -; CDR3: CASSPYSETYEQYF; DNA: TGTGCCAGCTCACCATACAGTGAAACCTACGAGCAGTACTTC
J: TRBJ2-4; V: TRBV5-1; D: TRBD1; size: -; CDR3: CASSFQGAVVKNIQYF; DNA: TGCGCCAGCAGTTTCCAGGGGGCTGTTGTCAAAAACATTCAGTACTTC
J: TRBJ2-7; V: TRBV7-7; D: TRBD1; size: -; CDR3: CASSQGQGALGEQYF; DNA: TGTGCTAGCAGCCAAGGACAGGGGGCGCTGGGGGAGCAGTACTTC
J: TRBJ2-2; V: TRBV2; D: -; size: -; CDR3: CASRETGRGTGELFF; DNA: TGTGCCAGCAGGGAAACAGGGAGGGGGACCGGGGAGCTGTTTTTT
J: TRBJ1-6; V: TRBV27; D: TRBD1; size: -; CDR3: CASSQRTGTNSPLHF; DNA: TGTGCCAGCAGTCAACGGACAGGTACTAATTCACCCCTCCACTTT
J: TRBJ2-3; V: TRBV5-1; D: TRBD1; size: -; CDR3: CASSWGQADTQYF; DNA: TGCGCCAGCAGCTGGGGACAGGCAGATACGCAGTATTTT
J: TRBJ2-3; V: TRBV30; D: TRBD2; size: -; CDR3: CAWSRSGGATDTQYF; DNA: TGTGCCTGGAGTCGAAGCGGGGGGGCCACAGATACGCAGTATTTT
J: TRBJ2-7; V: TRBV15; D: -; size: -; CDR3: CATSRDTAGVGGQYF; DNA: TGTGCCACCAGCAGAGATACGGCAGGGGTCGGTGGGCAGTACTTC